This paragraph covers one T cell receptor (beta chain) sequence. It has no known antigen specificity. No quality values exist for individual bases; no much larger clone is one base distant. The data originate from a study of CD8+ T cells in alopecia areata (dated by TCRdb to 2017 to 2018). About the study as a whole: The study used high-throughput TCRbeta sequencing to examine T cell clonal expansion in alopecia areata, in both the C3H/HeJ mouse model and human patients. immunoSEQ multiplex PCR using 35 Vbeta forward primers and 13 Jbeta reverse primers was used to amplify TCRbeta CDR3 regions. In humans, TCRbeta sequencing was performed on scalp tissue and on sorted CD4+ and CD8+ peripheral blood T cells from healthy controls and from patients with patchy or totalis/universalis alopecia areata. RNA came from the PAXgene miRNA kit for fixed scalp, the miRNeasy kit for PBMCs, and the RNeasy kit for mouse skin. Clonality in the scalp was compared among normal scalp (n=4), patchy alopecia areata scalp (n=8), and alopecia totalis/universalis scalp (n=8).

To prepare the library, the immunoSEQ multiplex PCR assay was applied. For TCR sequencing, RNA was extracted from every sample and reverse transcribed into cDNA to serve as template. First-strand cDNA was synthesized with SuperScript III using a 2:1 mix of oligo-dT and random hexamers. A synthetic immune receptor repertoire was used to measure amplification bias, and any remaining bias was corrected computationally. As for the original processing: Raw reads were preprocessed to remove errors, and CDR3 was defined according to IMGT conventions as the region from the conserved cysteine to phenylalanine. Clonality was calculated as 1 minus Shannon entropy normalized by log2 of the number of productive unique TCRs. Whether scalp clones were CD4 or CD8 was inferred by matching scalp TCRbeta sequences against CD4 and CD8 repertoires sorted from blood. The table comes from immuneACCESS by way of TCRdb, which keeps in-frame sequences with V and J called. Part of the clones is missing from these tables; in studies checked, under half for an unresolved V gene and the rest for unknown reasons. The D gene and trimming were derived from the DNA, and the V and J assignments and clone size from that table. Within this sample are 90,000 to 130,000 clones, with 45% to 70% of them counted one time only. The ten largest clones capture under 25% of the sample.

Overall results and qualifications from the work: Shared TCR sequences between patients were less evident than in mice, which may be partly attributable to HLA diversity in the patient population. Unlike mouse skin, which is dominated by gammadelta T cells, normal human skin has resident alphabeta T cells that are also sequenced, and this complicates analysis of the scalp TCR repertoire. Compared with normal scalp, lesional scalp, particularly in alopecia totalis/universalis, had higher clonality and more expanded CD8+ clones, which suggests antigenic drive.

V loses 3 bases at its end and J loses 5 bases; junction bases beyond the gene matches: 8. CDR3 length: 15 amino acids, cysteine to phenylalanine. Solely the CDR3 DNA is kept, with 45 bases framed from the first base. For CDR1 and CDR2, the germline V gene lists SQVTM and ANQGSEA. PBMCs were separated by density centrifugation and stained for CD3, CD4 and CD8, after which CD4+ and CD8+ T cells were sorted on a FACSAria. Unaffected controls provided scalp biopsies and blood samples. The TCR sequence derives from a human donor in good health. The sample taken for sequencing was CD8+ T cells sorted from blood. The rearranged segments are TRBV29-1 and TRBJ2-5; 11 middle bases align to TRBD1. The CDR3 has the sequence CSVDKGQGGSETQYF. The DNA is TGCAGCGTTGACAAGGGACAGGGGGGCTCGGAGACCCAGTACTTC.